This TCR beta chain was profiled in a study of Ad26.COV2.S vaccination and SARS-CoV-2 variants. About the research overall: Intramuscularly, Ad26.COV2.S was given either once or twice, 56 days apart. General study findings and limits: Measurement of non-spike TCR breadth gave similar results in vaccine and placebo recipients.

On this clone itself: What it recognizes is unknown.

Described treatment: around 19 received Ad26.COV2.S at low or high dose, single or two shots; several received placebo; per-sample allocation not given. All samples were drawn on day 63, counting from the first vaccine or placebo injection. Libraries were prepared by immunoSEQ multiplex PCR; TCRdb keeps only in-frame clonotypes and omits some of them. The repertoire includes about 430,000 clones, over 75% of them detected once, and over 9% sits in the top ten. Trimming took 2 bases from V and 7 from J, leaving 15 bases between them. CDR3 length: 15 amino acids. Germline V lookup: CDR1 SNHLY, CDR2 FYNNEI.

The rearrangement uses TRBV2 and TRBJ1-5; D unresolved. This sequence was found in a person between 18 and 65 years old who received the Ad26.COV2.S COVID-19 vaccine or a placebo. The sequencing used peripheral blood, collected in a trial of Ad26.COV2.S vaccine versus placebo. The CDR3: CASSELGGNSQPQHF. Here the CDR3 DNA reads TGTGCCAGCAGTGAATTAGGTGGAAACTCACAGCCCCAGCATTTT.